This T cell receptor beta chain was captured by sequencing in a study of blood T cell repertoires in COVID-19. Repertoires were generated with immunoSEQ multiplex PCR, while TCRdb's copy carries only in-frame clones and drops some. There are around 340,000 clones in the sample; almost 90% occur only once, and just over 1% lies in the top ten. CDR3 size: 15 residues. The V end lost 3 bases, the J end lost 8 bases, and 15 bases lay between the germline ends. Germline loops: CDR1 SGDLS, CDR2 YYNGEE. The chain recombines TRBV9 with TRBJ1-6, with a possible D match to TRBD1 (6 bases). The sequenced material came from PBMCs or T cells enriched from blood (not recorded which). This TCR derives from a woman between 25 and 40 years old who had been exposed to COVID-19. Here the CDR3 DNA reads TGTGCCAGCAGCGCAGGGGATAATTACGATTCACCCCTCCACTTT. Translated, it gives CASSAGDNYDSPLHF. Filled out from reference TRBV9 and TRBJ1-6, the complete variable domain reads DSGVTQTPKHLITATGQRVTLRCSPRSGDLSVYWYQQSLDQGLQFLIQYYNGEERAKGNILERFSAQQFPDLHSELNLSSLELGDSALYFCASSAGDNYDSPLHFGNGTRLTVT.